The 4 T cell receptor beta chains presented below share a single source sample, sequenced in a study of T cells in Graves' hyperthyroidism and ophthalmopathy. From RNA transcripts, TCR beta CDR3 regions were amplified. First-round RT-PCR with HTBI primers amplified the TCR CDR3 region. TCRdb reprocessed the multiplex PCR reads with MiXCR, giving one entry per CDR3 protein. The sample includes a few hundred thousand distinct CDR3 sequences, about 15% of them seen just once. Sample: blood. The receptors were sampled from a woman aged 35 to 49 with Graves' hyperthyroidism that later progressed to Graves' ophthalmopathy.

Concerning this clonotype itself: A much more abundant neighbour one base away suggests this may be a read error. The chain employs TRBV29-1 and TRBJ2-3; 8 bases match TRBD2. The CDR3 loop spans 19 amino acids. The junction had 19 bases not matched to a gene; V was cut back by 5 bases and J by 0 bases. Germline V lookup: CDR1 SQVTM, CDR2 ANQGSEA. In nucleotides, the CDR3 is TGCAGCGTTTTTTCGGGACTAGAGGGAGGGAGACTAAGCACAGATACGCAGTATTTT. Translation gives CSVFSGLEGGRLSTDTQYF.

This clonotype showed up many times. The chain carries TRBV28 and TRBJ1-1, with a tentative D call TRBD1 (6 bases). Germline values: CDR1 MDHEN, CDR2 SYDVKM. Trimming removed 6 bases at V and 4 bases at J, with 18 bases between. The CDR3 sequence is 15 residues long. CDR3 residues: CASRGSGGPVTEAFF. DNA of the CDR3: TGTGCCAGCAGGGGATCTGGGGGCCCGGTCACTGAAGCTTTCTTT.

This clonotype has at least ten counts. The chain combines TRBV20-1 with TRBJ2-1; 11 nucleotides match TRBD2. In germline, CDR1 is DFQATT, CDR2 SNEGSKA (reference sequence). The CDR3 contains 14 residues. After removal of 6 bases from V and 5 bases from J, the junction contained 6 bases not matched to a gene. The CDR3 coding sequence is TGCAGTGCCGAACTAGCGGGGGTAAACAATGAGCAGTTCTTC. It translates to CSAELAGVNNEQFF.

J is TRBJ1-5 and V is TRBV6-2 or TRBV6-3; D unresolved. The germline gives CDR1 MNHEY, CDR2 SVGEGT. The ends were cut back, 0 bases at V and 6 bases at J, with 15 bases in the middle. This CDR3 spans 16 amino acids. The CDR3 DNA reads TGTGCCAGCAGTTACTCCGGGCGGGGATCGGGTCAGCCCCAGCATTTT. It yields the protein CASSYSGRGSGQPQHF.